Each of the 19 T cell receptor beta chains below was sequenced from the same sample in a study of regulatory T cells in long-lasting Graves disease. Building of the TCR beta libraries involved iRepertoire HTBI primers and Arm-PCR of CDR3 regions. TCRdb passed the multiplex PCR reads through MiXCR, listing each CDR3 protein once. The data contain approximately 250,000 distinct CDR3 sequences, approximately 16% of them seen just once; the ten biggest clones take up around 20%. As to time point: newly diagnosed GD, antithyroid drugs for less than 3 months. RNA extracted from PBMCs served as the sequencing template. Sequenced here: peripheral blood mononuclear cells (PBMCs), sampled at new diagnosis, from a patient treated with antithyroid drugs. Source of these receptors: a female donor with Graves disease.

This clonotype was observed many times. The V and J genes are TRBV18 and TRBJ2-5; D is undetermined. V lost 0 bases to trimming and J lost 1 base, with 6 bases between them. Germline CDR1 and CDR2: KGHSH and LQKENI. The CDR3 sequence is 14 residues long. The CDR3 coding sequence is TGTGCCAGCTCACCACCGTACAGCCAAGAGACCCAGTACTTC. Translation: CASSPPYSQETQYF.

CDR3 sequence reads: CASTGTGETEAFF. Written as DNA, the CDR3 is TGTGCCAGCACCGGGACAGGGGAAACTGAAGCTTTCTTT. This rearrangement joins TRBV28 to TRBJ1-1, with 10 bases identical to TRBD1. The germline gives CDR1 MDHEN, CDR2 SYDVKM. This CDR3 region has 13 residues. The J segment lost 5 bases and the V segment lost 7 bases, leaving 4 bases of the junction unmatched. Combining the CDR3 with reference TRBV28 and TRBJ1-1 gives the whole variable domain DVKVTQSSRYLVKRTGEKVFLECVQDMDHENMFWYRQDPGLGLRLIYFSYDVKMKEKGDIPEGYSVSREKKERFSLILESASTNQTSMYLCASTGTGETEAFFGQGTRLTVV.

This clonotype came up many times. The chain employs TRBV2 and TRBJ1-1; no definite D call. The CDR3 contains 14 residues. Germline CDR1 and CDR2: SNHLY and FYNNEI. Trimming removed 5 bases at V and 0 bases at J, with 10 bases between. CDR3 protein: CASSSPGLNTEAFF. In DNA form, the CDR3 reads TGTGCCAGCAGTTCTCCGGGCCTGAACACTGAAGCTTTCTTT. Drawing the rest from reference TRBV2 and TRBJ1-1, the complete variable domain is EPEVTQTPSHQVTQMGQEVILRCVPISNHLYFYWYRQILGQKVEFLVSFYNNEISEKSEIFDDQFSVERPDGSNFTLKIRSTKLEDSAMYFCASSSPGLNTEAFFGQGTRLTVV.

This clonotype was seen ten or more times. This rearrangement joins TRBV7-2 to TRBJ1-1; 8 nucleotides align to TRBD1. From germline, CDR1 is SGHTA and CDR2 FQGNSA. The CDR3 has 16 amino acids. Trimming removed 5 bases from V and 1 base from J; junction bases left unmatched: 9. The chain's CDR3 is CASSKTPGQENTEAFF. As DNA, the CDR3 is TGTGCCAGCAGCAAGACACCGGGACAGGAGAACACTGAAGCTTTCTTT.

The CDR3 region is CACEGGRETQYF. The CDR3, as DNA: TGTGCCTGCGAGGGAGGGAGAGAGACCCAGTACTTC. The gene calls are TRBV30 and TRBJ2-5; 7 nucleotides match TRBD2. V shed 6 bases, J shed 4 bases, and the junction held 5 bases outside the gene matches. The germline V gene has CDR1 GTSNPN and CDR2 SVGIG (reference sequence). There are 12 residues in the CDR3.

This clonotype was detected a few times. This chain connects TRBV18 to TRBJ2-7, with D possibly matching TRBD1 (6 bases). V was shortened by 3 bases and J by 5 bases, with 14 bases between the two germline ends. This CDR3 contains 14 residues. Germline V gene sequence: CDR1 KGHSH, CDR2 LQKENI. This CDR3 reads CASSPPRGSHEQYF. The CDR3 DNA is TGTGCCAGCTCACCTCCCAGGGGCAGCCACGAGCAGTACTTC.

At least ten counts were recorded for this clonotype. This rearrangement joins TRBV20-1 to TRBJ1-2; unclear D gene. Between the trimmed V and J ends, which lost 6 bases and 8 bases, there was a span of 13 bases. This CDR3 has 11 residues. The germline CDR1 and CDR2 sequences are DFQATT and SNEGSKA (reference sequence). The CDR3 nucleotides are TGCAGTGCGGTCAGCGGCGGGGGCTACACCTTC. Its protein is CSAVSGGGYTF.

This clonotype was seen many times. The V gene is TRBV12-5, the J gene TRBJ2-1; D unresolved. The germline V gene has CDR1 LGHNT and CDR2 FRNRAP. V lost 1 base to trimming and J lost 6 bases, with 4 bases between them. The CDR3 contains 12 residues. CDR3 sequence reads: CASGLGVNEQFF. In nucleotides, the CDR3 is TGTGCTAGTGGTTTGGGAGTCAATGAGCAGTTCTTC.

This clonotype was detected a few times. V gene TRBV24-1 combines with J gene TRBJ2-3, with 9 nucleotides matching TRBD1. The CDR3 sequence is 18 residues long. CDR1 and CDR2 from the germline V gene are KGHDR and SFDVKD. J gave up 3 bases and V 2 bases, and 11 bases lay outside the gene matches. The CDR3 loop is CATSDSRPRDRETDTQYF. CDR3 coding DNA: TGTGCCACCAGTGATTCTAGGCCTCGGGACAGGGAAACAGATACGCAGTATTTT.

In its sample, this clonotype was seen many times. This chain links TRBV7-8 with TRBJ2-1; possible D gene TRBD2, 6 bases. Trimming pared 6 bases from V and 10 bases from J, leaving 13 bases between. This CDR3 has 12 residues. CDR1 is SGHVS, CDR2 FQNEAQ, per germline. The CDR3 protein is CASSPLAWEQFF. CDR3 in DNA: TGTGCCAGCAGTCCACTAGCATGGGAGCAGTTCTTC.

In its sample, this clonotype was seen many times. The CDR3 DNA reads TGTGCCTGGAGCAACAGGGGAGGAGATACGCAGTATTTT. This translates into CAWSNRGGDTQYF. The chain recombines TRBV30 with TRBJ2-3; perhaps TRBD1 as D (7 bases). Trimming left V 3 bases short and J 5 bases short, with 12 bases between. The germline gives CDR1 GTSNPN, CDR2 SVGIG (reference sequence). The CDR3 spans 13 residues.

The CDR3 spells CASRGPGTEAFF. For the CDR3, the DNA is TGTGCCAGCAGGGGACCCGGCACTGAAGCTTTCTTT. The chain couples TRBV27 to TRBJ1-1, with D possibly matching TRBD1 (5 bases). The CDR3 spans 12 residues. Trimming took 6 bases from V and 4 from J, leaving 9 bases between them. Germline CDR1 is MNHEY and CDR2 is SMNVEV (reference sequence).

This chain uses TRBV4-1 with TRBJ2-1; D unclear. Trimming took 2 bases from V and 0 from J, leaving 5 bases between them. This CDR3 region has 14 residues. Germline lookup yields CDR1 MGHRA and CDR2 YSYEKL. The CDR3 spells CASSQSGSYNEQFF. CDR3 sequence (DNA): TGCGCCAGCAGCCAATCCGGCTCCTACAATGAGCAGTTCTTC.

This clonotype showed up many times. The J gene is TRBJ1-4, the V gene TRBV15, with D possibly being TRBD1 (6 bases). The CDR3 contains 19 residues. The V gene lost 0 bases and the J gene lost 0 bases, with 17 bases spanning the gap. Germline assignment: CDR1 LNHNV and CDR2 YYDKDF (reference sequence). CDR3 sequence (DNA): TGTGCCACCAGCAGAGATGGGGGGCGAATCGGGGCAACTAATGAAAAACTGTTTTTT. It yields the protein CATSRDGGRIGATNEKLFF. Full variable domain (outside the CDR3, taken from reference TRBV15 and TRBJ1-4): DAMVIQNPRYQVTQFGKPVTLSCSQTLNHNVMYWYQQKSSQAPKLLFHYYDKDFNNEADTPDNFQSRRPNTSFCFLDIRSPGLGDTAMYLCATSRDGGRIGATNEKLFFGSGTQLSVL.

This clonotype was seen repeatedly, ten times or more. The chain carries TRBV19 and TRBJ1-1; 8 nucleotides match TRBD1. Germline lookup yields CDR1 LNHDA and CDR2 SQIVND (reference sequence). CDR3 length equals 12 residues. J gave up 8 bases and V 9 bases, and 8 bases lay outside the gene matches. CDR3 coding DNA: TGTGCCAGCAGTTTTCAGGGGGCAGAAGCTTTCTTT. This sequence encodes CASSFQGAEAFF. Using reference TRBV19 and TRBJ1-1 for the parts outside the CDR3, the full variable domain is DGGITQSPKYLFRKEGQNVTLSCEQNLNHDAMYWYRQDPGQGLRLIYYSQIVNDFQKGDIAEGYSVSREKKESFPLTVTSAQKNPTAFYLCASSFQGAEAFFGQGTRLTVV.

This clonotype was recorded many times. The chain carries TRBV2 and TRBJ1-5; 7 nucleotides agree with TRBD1. J gave up 5 bases and V 6 bases, and 4 bases lay outside the gene matches. The CDR3 contains 13 residues. Germline values: CDR1 SNHLY, CDR2 FYNNEI. The CDR3 loop is CASRRQGDQPQHF. The DNA of the CDR3 is TGTGCCAGCAGGAGACAGGGCGATCAGCCCCAGCATTTT.

This clonotype was recorded a few times. The chain combines TRBV7-8 with TRBJ2-7, with D unresolved. Between the trimmed V and J ends, which lost 5 bases and 3 bases, there was a span of 8 bases. The CDR3 covers 12 residues. Germline assignment: CDR1 SGHVS and CDR2 FQNEAQ. CDR3 loop: CASSPRHYEQYF. CDR3 nucleotides: TGTGCCAGCAGCCCCCGGCACTACGAGCAGTACTTC.

The sample holds many counts of this clonotype. V gene TRBV27 combines with J gene TRBJ2-3, with a weak D call TRBD2 (6 bases). The CDR3 loop spans 15 amino acids. The ends were cut back, 4 bases at V and 0 bases at J, with 11 bases in the middle. Per the germline V gene, CDR1 is MNHEY and CDR2 is SMNVEV (reference sequence). CDR3 sequence: CASSYSGLSTDTQYF. CDR3 DNA: TGTGCCAGCAGTTATTCGGGACTCAGCACAGATACGCAGTATTTT.

This clonotype was recorded a few times. V gene TRBV19 combines with J gene TRBJ1-4, with D tentatively TRBD1 (6 bases). Trimming took 0 bases from V and 10 from J, leaving 15 bases between them. This CDR3 contains 15 residues. Germline V lookup: CDR1 LNHDA, CDR2 SQIVND (reference sequence). The DNA for the CDR3 is TGTGCCAGTAGTATAGACCGGGACACCAGGGGAAAACTGTTTTTT. It specifies CASSIDRDTRGKLFF.